The 2 T cell receptor beta chains below come from one sample, sequenced in a study of breast tumors, draining lymph nodes, adjacent tissues. MiXCR, applied by TCRdb to the multiplex PCR reads, yields one record per CDR3 protein. The repertoire holds some 150,000 distinct CDR3 sequences, 20% to 25% seen once, with around 2.6% in the top ten. Axillary draining lymph nodes of breast cancer patients supplied the node samples. The sequenced material came from axillary lymph node tissue. These receptors were obtained from a female donor with breast cancer. Some clones in this sample may be carry-over from other donors' samples.

This clonotype was counted only a few times. The chain carries TRBV28 and TRBJ2-5, with 10 bases aligning to TRBD2. The V segment lost 6 bases and the J segment 5 bases; nucleotides outside the gene matches: 15. This CDR3 is built from 17 residues. The germline V gene has CDR1 MDHEN and CDR2 SYDVKM. In nucleotides, the CDR3 is TGTGCCAGCAGCCCCTCGTTAATAGCGGGAGGTTCGGAGACCCAGTACTTC. This gives the protein CASSPSLIAGGSETQYF. Combining the CDR3 with reference TRBV28 and TRBJ2-5 gives the whole variable domain DVKVTQSSRYLVKRTGEKVFLECVQDMDHENMFWYRQDPGLGLRLIYFSYDVKMKEKGDIPEGYSVSREKKERFSLILESASTNQTSMYLCASSPSLIAGGSETQYFGPGTRLLVL.

This clonotype appeared many times. The rearrangement uses TRBV4-1 and TRBJ2-5; 8 bases fit TRBD2. The CDR3 is 15 amino acids. V was pared by 0 bases and J by 5 bases, with 5 bases of the junction left unmatched. Germline V gene data show CDR1 as MGHRA and CDR2 as YSYEKL. The CDR3 bases are TGCGCCAGCAGCCAAGATTGGGCTAGCGGGGAGACCCAGTACTTC. Protein sequence: CASSQDWASGETQYF.